The 3 T cell receptor beta chains in this list originate from one sample, sequenced in a study of cytomegalovirus exposure and HLA in healthy donors. A multiplex PCR was run with 60 Vbeta primers and 13 Jbeta primers. The repertoire was sequenced with immunoSEQ multiplex PCR; TCRdb's copy has only in-frame clones and lacks some. The data hold approximately 110,000 clones, with more than 60% observed a single time. The sequencing sample was made of PBMCs. Receptors were obtained from a woman in her sixties or seventies in good health and CMV-seropositive.

This chain joins TRBV5-4 and TRBJ2-7, with a tentative D call TRBD1 (6 bases). V lost 0 bases and J lost 4, with 14 bases in between. CDR3 length equals 15 residues. Germline values: CDR1 SGHNT, CDR2 YYREEE (reference sequence). This chain's CDR3 is CASSLAEAGEYEQYF. The CDR3 region has the DNA TGTGCCAGCAGCTTGGCCGAGGCAGGGGAGTACGAGCAGTACTTC.

The chain couples TRBV6-1 to TRBJ2-5; D might be TRBD1 (5 bases). The tail of the sequence fits TRBJ2-7 better, so the J call may be wrong. The germline gives CDR1 MNHNS, CDR2 SASEGT. This CDR3 spans 13 amino acids. The DNA of the CDR3 is TGTGCCAGCAGTCAAGACAGATCCTACGAGCAGTACTTC. Translated: CASSQDRSYEQYF.

J is TRBJ2-3 and V is TRBV15, with D uncertain. This CDR3 contains 16 residues. Germline CDR1 and CDR2: LNHNV and YYDKDF (reference sequence). The V end was cut by 0 bases, the J end by 0 bases, with 10 bases between. The CDR3 protein is CATSRDQASSTDTQYF. The CDR3 coding sequence is TGTGCCACCAGCAGAGATCAGGCCAGCAGCACAGATACGCAGTATTTT.